This T cell receptor (beta chain) was recovered during a study of T-cell reconstitution after alpha-beta-depleted transplantation in children. The library targeted TCRbeta and was prepared with unique molecular identifiers. TCRdb re-derived calls from the PCR reads in MiXCR, one entry per CDR3 protein. This sample has 250,000 to 400,000 distinct CDR3 sequences; around 25% occur once, and the top ten carry 9.5% to 12%. The germline V gene has CDR1 LGHNA and CDR2 YNFKEQ. V gave up 0 bases and J gave up 0 bases, with 10 bases separating them. The CDR3 is made up of 16 amino acids. The sequence derives from a male patient between 5 and 17 years old who had a stem cell transplant for acute lymphoblastic leukemia, so the T cells may come from the graft donor. The rearrangement uses TRBV4-2 and TRBJ2-3; possibly TRBD1 or TRBD2 for D (7 bases each). The sequencing here drew on PBMCs, mostly from graft donor cells, taken 180 days after TCRalphabeta/CD19-depleted stem cell transplant. The CDR3 region has the DNA TGTGCCAGCAGCCAAGACCAGGGGGGGAGCACAGATACGCAGTATTTT. It specifies CASSQDQGGSTDTQYF.